Listed here is a single TCR beta chain. What it recognizes is unknown. The table came from immunoSEQ multiplex PCR; TCRdb's copy has only in-frame clones and leaves some out. The table records approximately 150,000 clones, roughly nine tenths of them present only once. These data are taken from a study of T cell responses to AZD1222 COVID-19 vaccine. Broader study findings: Just a handful of AZD1222 recipients were seropositive at baseline.

This CDR3 is built from 15 residues. In germline, CDR1 is SGDLS, CDR2 YYNGEE. V shed 4 bases and J 6 bases; nucleotides not matched to a gene: 9. This receptor was obtained from an adult in good health. V and J are TRBV9 and TRBJ2-3; 9 bases fit TRBD1. The sequenced sample was peripheral blood, obtained on day 0 of AZD1222 vaccination. The CDR3 region is CASSIPGQGIDTQYF. In DNA form, the CDR3 reads TGTGCCAGCAGCATACCGGGACAGGGCATTGATACGCAGTATTTT.